The present T cell receptor beta chain was sequenced within a study of beta chain features in type 1 diabetes. The investigators reverse transcribed all of the isolated RNA, so they sequenced expressed TCRB transcripts. Only in-frame clones appear in the TCRdb table, and some are missing; sequencing was by immunoSEQ multiplex PCR. The sample includes roughly 700,000 clones, around 15% of them seen just once. This clone has only a few counts. Its antigen is undetermined. General study findings and limits: In all four CD4+ subsets, TCRB CDR3 length was significantly, moderately reduced in type 1 diabetes. Among patients, naive, central memory and Treg TCRB repertoires appeared more similar than among healthy donors. The study notes PCR might favor shorter templates equally in patients and controls. cDNA-based sequencing might over-represent cells highly expressing TCR. Lower insertion and higher deletion counts appeared at VDJ junctions in type 1 diabetes patients.

Looked up from germline, CDR1 is SGHDT and CDR2 is YYEEEE. Trimming shortened V by 6 bases and J by 0 bases, and 18 bases separated the two germline ends. The CDR3 has 16 residues. The sequenced material came from naive CD4+ T cells from blood. The receptor was derived from a man in his late teens or twenties with type 1 diabetes. The V call is TRBV5-6, the J call TRBJ1-1; D might be TRBD1 (6 bases). The CDR3 region has the DNA TGTGCCAGCACGGCCCTATGGGGGGCTCTGAACACTGAAGCTTTCTTT. This sequence encodes CASTALWGALNTEAFF.